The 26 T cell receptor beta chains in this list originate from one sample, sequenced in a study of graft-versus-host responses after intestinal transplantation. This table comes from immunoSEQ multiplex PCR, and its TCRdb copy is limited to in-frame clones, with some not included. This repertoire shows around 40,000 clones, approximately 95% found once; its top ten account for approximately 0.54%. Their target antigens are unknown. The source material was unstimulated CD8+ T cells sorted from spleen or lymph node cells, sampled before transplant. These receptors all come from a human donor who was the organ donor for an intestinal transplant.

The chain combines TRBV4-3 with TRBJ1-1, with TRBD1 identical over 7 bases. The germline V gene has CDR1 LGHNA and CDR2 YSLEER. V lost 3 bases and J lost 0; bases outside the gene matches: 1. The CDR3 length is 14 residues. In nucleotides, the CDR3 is TGCGCCAGCAGCCAGACAGGGATGAACACTGAAGCTTTCTTT. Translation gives CASSQTGMNTEAFF.

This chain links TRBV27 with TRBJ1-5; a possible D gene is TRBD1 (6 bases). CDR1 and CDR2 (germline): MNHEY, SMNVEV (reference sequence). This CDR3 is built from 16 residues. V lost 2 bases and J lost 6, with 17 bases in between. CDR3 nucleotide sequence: TGTGCCAGCAGTTTAAGTTCCGCAGGGGCCCTTCAGCCCCAGCATTTT. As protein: CASSLSSAGALQPQHF.

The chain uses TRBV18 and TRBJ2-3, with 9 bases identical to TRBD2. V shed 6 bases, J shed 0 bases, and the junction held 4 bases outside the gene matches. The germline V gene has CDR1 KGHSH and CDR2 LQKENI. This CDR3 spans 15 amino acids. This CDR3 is CASSTLAGSTDTQYF. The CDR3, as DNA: TGTGCCAGCTCGACCCTAGCGGGGAGCACAGATACGCAGTATTTT.

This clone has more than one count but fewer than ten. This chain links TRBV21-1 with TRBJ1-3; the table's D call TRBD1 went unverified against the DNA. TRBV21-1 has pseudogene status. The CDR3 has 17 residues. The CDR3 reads CASSTPTGTYSGNTIYF. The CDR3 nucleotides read TGTGCCAGCAGCACTCCGACAGGGACCTACTCTGGAAACACCATATATTTT.

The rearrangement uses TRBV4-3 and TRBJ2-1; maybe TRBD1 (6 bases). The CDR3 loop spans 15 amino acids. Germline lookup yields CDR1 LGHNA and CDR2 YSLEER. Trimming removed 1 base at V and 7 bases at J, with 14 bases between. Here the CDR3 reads CASSQGSLGGNEQFF. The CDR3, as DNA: TGCGCCAGCAGCCAAGGGTCGCTAGGGGGAAATGAGCAGTTCTTC.

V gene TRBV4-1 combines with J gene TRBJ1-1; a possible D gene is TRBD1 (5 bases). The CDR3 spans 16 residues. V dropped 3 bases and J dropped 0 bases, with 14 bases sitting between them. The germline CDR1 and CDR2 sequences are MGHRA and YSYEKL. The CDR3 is CASSHHLDIMNTEAFF. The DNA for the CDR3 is TGCGCCAGCAGCCATCACCTGGACATAATGAACACTGAAGCTTTCTTT.

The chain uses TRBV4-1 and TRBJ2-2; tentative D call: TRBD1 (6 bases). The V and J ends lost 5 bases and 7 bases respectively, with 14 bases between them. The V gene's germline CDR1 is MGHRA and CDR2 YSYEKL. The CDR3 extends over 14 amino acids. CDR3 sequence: CASSVQGSGGELFF. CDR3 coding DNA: TGCGCCAGCAGCGTACAGGGTTCTGGCGGGGAGCTGTTTTTT.

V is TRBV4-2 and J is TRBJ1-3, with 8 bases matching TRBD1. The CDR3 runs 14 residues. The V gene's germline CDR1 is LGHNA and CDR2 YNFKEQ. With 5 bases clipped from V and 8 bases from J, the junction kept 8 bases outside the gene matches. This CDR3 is CASSKGQDGHTIYF. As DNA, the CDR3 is TGTGCCAGCAGCAAGGGACAGGACGGACACACCATATATTTT.

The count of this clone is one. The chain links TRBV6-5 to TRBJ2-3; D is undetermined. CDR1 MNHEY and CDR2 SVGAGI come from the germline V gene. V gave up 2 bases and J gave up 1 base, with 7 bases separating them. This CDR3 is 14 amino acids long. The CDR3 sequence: CASSYGWGTDTQYF. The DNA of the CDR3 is TGTGCCAGCAGTTACGGGTGGGGCACAGATACGCAGTATTTT.

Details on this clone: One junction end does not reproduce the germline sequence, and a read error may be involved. The CDR3: CASSLGQNTGELFF. The CDR3 DNA follows: TGTGCTAGCAGCTTGGGACAAAACACCGGGGAGCTGTTTTTT. The chain couples TRBV7-7 to TRBJ2-2; D is perhaps TRBD1 (6 bases). The CDR3 is made up of 14 amino acids. Germline CDR1 SSHAT, CDR2 FNYEAQ (reference sequence).

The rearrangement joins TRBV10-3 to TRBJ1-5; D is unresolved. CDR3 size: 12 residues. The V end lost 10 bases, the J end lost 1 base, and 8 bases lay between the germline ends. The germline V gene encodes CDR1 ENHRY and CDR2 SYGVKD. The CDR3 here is CATIPSNQPQHF. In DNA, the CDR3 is TGTGCCACCATACCGAGCAATCAGCCCCAGCATTTT.

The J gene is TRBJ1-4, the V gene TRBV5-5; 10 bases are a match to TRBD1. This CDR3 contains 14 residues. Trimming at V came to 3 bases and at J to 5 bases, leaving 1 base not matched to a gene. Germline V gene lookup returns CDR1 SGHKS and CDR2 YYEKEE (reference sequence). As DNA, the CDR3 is TGTGCCAGCAGCTGGACAGGGGGGAATGAAAAACTGTTTTTT. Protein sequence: CASSWTGGNEKLFF.

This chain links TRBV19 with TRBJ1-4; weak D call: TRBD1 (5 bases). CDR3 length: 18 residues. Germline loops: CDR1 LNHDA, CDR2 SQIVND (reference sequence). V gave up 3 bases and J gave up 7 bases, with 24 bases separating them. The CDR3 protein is CASSISLDSPWSGEKLFF. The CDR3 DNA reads TGTGCCAGTAGTATTTCATTAGACAGCCCCTGGAGCGGTGAAAAACTGTTTTTT.

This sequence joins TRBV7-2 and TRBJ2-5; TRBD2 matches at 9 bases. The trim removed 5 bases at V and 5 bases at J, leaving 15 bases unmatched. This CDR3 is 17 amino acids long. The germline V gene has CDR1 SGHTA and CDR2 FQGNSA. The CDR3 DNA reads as TGTGCCAGCAGCCCTAAAGCGGGGGGAGGGGTACGGGAGACCCAGTACTTC. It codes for CASSPKAGGGVRETQYF.

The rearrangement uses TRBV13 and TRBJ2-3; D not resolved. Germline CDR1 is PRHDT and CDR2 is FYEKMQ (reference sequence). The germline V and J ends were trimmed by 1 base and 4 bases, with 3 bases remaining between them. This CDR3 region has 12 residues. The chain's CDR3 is CASSLEADTQYF. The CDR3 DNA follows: TGTGCCAGCAGCTTAGAGGCAGATACGCAGTATTTT.

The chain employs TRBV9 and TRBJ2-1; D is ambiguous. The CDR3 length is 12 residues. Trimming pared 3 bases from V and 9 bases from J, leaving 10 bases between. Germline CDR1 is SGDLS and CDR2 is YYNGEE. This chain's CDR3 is CASSEDRVEQFF. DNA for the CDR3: TGTGCCAGCAGCGAGGATCGTGTTGAGCAGTTCTTC.

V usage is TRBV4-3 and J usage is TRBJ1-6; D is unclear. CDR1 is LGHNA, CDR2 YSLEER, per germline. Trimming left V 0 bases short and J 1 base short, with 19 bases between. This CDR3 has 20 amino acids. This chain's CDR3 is CASSQDNARAFRSYNSPLHF. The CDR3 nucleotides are TGCGCCAGCAGCCAAGATAATGCAAGGGCCTTTAGGTCCTATAATTCACCCCTCCACTTT.

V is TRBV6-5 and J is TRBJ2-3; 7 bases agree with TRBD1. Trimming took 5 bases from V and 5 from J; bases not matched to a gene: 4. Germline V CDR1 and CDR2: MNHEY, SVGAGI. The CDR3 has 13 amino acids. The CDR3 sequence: CASSTYRGDTQYF. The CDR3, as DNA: TGTGCCAGCAGTACCTACAGGGGAGATACGCAGTATTTT.

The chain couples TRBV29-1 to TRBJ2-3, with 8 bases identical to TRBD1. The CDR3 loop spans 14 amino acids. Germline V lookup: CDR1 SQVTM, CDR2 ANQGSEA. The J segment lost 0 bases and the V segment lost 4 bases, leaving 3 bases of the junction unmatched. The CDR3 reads CSVGRDRSTDTQYF. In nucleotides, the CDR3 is TGCAGCGTTGGGCGGGACAGGAGCACAGATACGCAGTATTTT.

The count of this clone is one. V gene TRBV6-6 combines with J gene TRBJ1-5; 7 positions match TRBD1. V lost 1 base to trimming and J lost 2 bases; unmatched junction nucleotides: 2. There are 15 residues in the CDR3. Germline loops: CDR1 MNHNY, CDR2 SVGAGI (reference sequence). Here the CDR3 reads CASSYWGTGNQPQHF. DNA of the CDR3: TGTGCCAGCAGTTACTGGGGGACAGGCAATCAGCCCCAGCATTTT.

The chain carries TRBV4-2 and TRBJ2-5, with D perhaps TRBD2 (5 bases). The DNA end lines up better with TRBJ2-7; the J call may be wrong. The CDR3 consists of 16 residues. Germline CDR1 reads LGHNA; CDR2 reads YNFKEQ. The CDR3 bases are TGTGCCAGCAGCCAAGATTTGCGGGTTGGGTCCTACGAGCAGTACTTC. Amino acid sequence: CASSQDLRVGSYEQYF.

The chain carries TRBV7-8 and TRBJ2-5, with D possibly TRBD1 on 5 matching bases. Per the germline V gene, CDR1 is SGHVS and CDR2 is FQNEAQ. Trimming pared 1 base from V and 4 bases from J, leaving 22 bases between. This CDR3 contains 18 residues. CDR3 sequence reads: CASSLDEADSPGGETQYF. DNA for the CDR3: TGTGCCAGCAGCTTAGATGAGGCAGACAGCCCAGGTGGAGAGACCCAGTACTTC.

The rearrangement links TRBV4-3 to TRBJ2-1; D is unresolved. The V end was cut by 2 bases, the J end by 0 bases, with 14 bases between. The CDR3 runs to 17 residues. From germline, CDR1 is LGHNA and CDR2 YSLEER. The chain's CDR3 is CASSQYLTPISYNEQFF. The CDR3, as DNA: TGCGCCAGCAGCCAATATTTGACACCGATCTCCTACAATGAGCAGTTCTTC.

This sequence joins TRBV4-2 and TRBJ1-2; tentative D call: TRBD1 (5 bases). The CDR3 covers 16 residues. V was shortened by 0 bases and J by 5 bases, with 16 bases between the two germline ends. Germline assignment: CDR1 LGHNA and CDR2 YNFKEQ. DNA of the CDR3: TGTGCCAGCAGCCAAGATGGGCCTTCGGGGCGTTATGGCTACACCTTC. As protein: CASSQDGPSGRYGYTF.

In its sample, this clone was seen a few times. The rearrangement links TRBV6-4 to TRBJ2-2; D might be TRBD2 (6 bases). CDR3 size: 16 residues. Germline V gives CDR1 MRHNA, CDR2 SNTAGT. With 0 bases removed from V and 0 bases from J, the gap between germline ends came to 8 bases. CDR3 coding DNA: TGTGCCAGCAGTGACTCAGCGGGCTCGAACACCGGGGAGCTGTTTTTT. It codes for CASSDSAGSNTGELFF.

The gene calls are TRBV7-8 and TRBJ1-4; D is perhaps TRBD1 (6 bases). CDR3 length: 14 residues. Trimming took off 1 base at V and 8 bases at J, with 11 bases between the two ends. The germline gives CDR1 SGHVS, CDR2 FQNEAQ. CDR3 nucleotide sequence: TGTGCCAGCAGCTTAGGGGGGCGGCGAGAAAAACTGTTTTTT. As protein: CASSLGGRREKLFF.